These T cell receptor beta chains were read from a single sample in a study of T cell repertoires in cytomegalovirus infection. In TCRdb, the reads were re-called with MiXCR into one record per CDR3 protein. The table has around 450,000 distinct CDR3 sequences, approximately 32% seen once. Sequences were obtained from PBMCs. These receptors were taken from a human donor in good health (CMV status not recorded). Some clones in this sample may be carry-over from other donors' samples. Both conserved end residues are part of each CDR3. The order of the fields is clone size, V gene, J gene, D gene, CDR3 protein, CDR3 DNA. The D gene is left open where the match is weak. Expanded clones get a size class; other rows say once, few or many, or leave the size out.

>NA|TRBV20-1|TRBJ1-3|NA
CSARSGSGNTIYF
TGCAGTGCTAGATCGGGGTCTGGAAACACCATATATTTT
>NA|TRBV7-6|TRBJ1-1|NA
CASSLGVSVNTEAFF
TGTGCCAGCAGCTTAGGAGTCAGCGTTAACACTGAAGCTTTCTTT
>NA|TRBV7-6|TRBJ1-3|NA
CASSLVQASGNTIYF
TGTGCCAGCAGCTTAGTACAAGCCTCTGGAAACACCATATATTTT
>few|TRBV11-1|TRBJ1-6|NA
CASSSGTPSSYNSPLHF
TGTGCCAGCAGCTCCGGGACACCGAGCTCCTATAATTCACCCCTCCACTTT
>NA|TRBV2|TRBJ2-1|TRBD1
CASSGSSPGTAYKEQFF
TGTGCCAGCAGTGGATCGTCCCCTGGGACAGCGTACAAGGAGCAGTTCTTC
>NA|TRBV6-2/TRBV6-3|TRBJ2-5|NA
CASGPGEQETTSF
TGTGCCAGCGGCCCAGGGGAGCAAGAGACCACGTCCTTC
>few|TRBV19|TRBJ1-5|TRBD1
CASGQGFQPQHF
TGTGCCAGTGGACAGGGGTTTCAGCCCCAGCATTTT
>few|TRBV9|TRBJ2-7|NA
CASSVVSAARSYEQYF
TGTGCCAGCAGCGTAGTATCGGCCGCCCGTTCCTACGAGCAGTACTTC
>NA|TRBV24-1|TRBJ2-6|TRBD1
CATSGLPGQNSSGANVLTF
TGTGCCACCAGTGGCCTGCCGGGACAGAATAGCTCTGGGGCCAACGTCCTGACTTTC
>few|TRBV6-2/TRBV6-3|TRBJ2-7|TRBD1
CASSDRLYEQYF
TGTGCCAGCTCGGACAGGCTCTACGAGCAGTACTTC
>many|TRBV12-3/TRBV12-4|TRBJ2-1|TRBD1
CASSRQGAHNEQFF
TGTGCCAGCAGCCGACAGGGGGCCCACAATGAGCAGTTCTTC
>NA|TRBV7-6|TRBJ1-3|NA
CASSLAKGSGNTIYF
TGTGCCAGCAGCTTAGCAAAAGGATCTGGAAACACCATATATTTT
>NA|TRBV6-4|TRBJ2-7|NA
CASKQGGEPYF
TGTGCCAGCAAGCAGGGTGGCGAGCCGTACTTC
>NA|TRBV5-5|TRBJ2-1|NA
CASSFLQGNEQFF
TGTGCCAGCAGTTTCCTTCAGGGAAATGAGCAGTTCTTC
>once|TRBV10-3|TRBJ2-7|NA
CAISESNGMDEQYF
TGTGCCATCAGTGAGTCTAATGGGATGGACGAGCAGTACTTC
>NA|TRBV7-9|TRBJ1-1|TRBD1
CASSSTGRATEAFF
TGTGCCAGCAGCTCGACAGGGCGGGCCACTGAAGCTTTCTTT
>NA|TRBV10-3|TRBJ2-7|TRBD1
CAIRTRGPFYEQYF
TGTGCCATCAGAACCAGGGGGCCTTTCTACGAGCAGTACTTC
>NA|TRBV5-6|TRBJ2-4|NA
CASTLRQGFINIQYF
TGTGCCAGCACCCTGAGGCAGGGGTTTATAAACATTCAGTACTTC
>few|TRBV4-1|TRBJ1-1|NA
CASSQERVGPGSEAFF
TGCGCCAGCAGCCAAGAAAGGGTAGGGCCCGGATCTGAAGCTTTCTTT
>NA|TRBV7-6|TRBJ1-4|NA
CASSLTVWEKLFF
TGTGCCAGCAGCTTAACCGTTTGGGAAAAACTGTTTTTT
>many|TRBV7-8|TRBJ1-2|NA
CASGTSRVGYTF
TGTGCCAGCGGCACCTCCAGGGTTGGCTACACCTTC
>NA|TRBV7-8|TRBJ2-2|NA
CASCLVGAGELFF
TGTGCCAGTTGCTTAGTCGGGGCCGGGGAGCTGTTTTTT
>many|TRBV19|TRBJ1-1|NA
CASTGGNTEAFF
TGTGCCAGCACCGGGGGAAACACTGAAGCTTTCTTT
>many|TRBV7-9|TRBJ1-1|NA
CASSPTEDTFYGNTEAFF
TGTGCCAGCAGCCCGACTGAGGACACCTTCTACGGGAACACTGAAGCTTTCTTT
>NA|TRBV19|TRBJ1-5|NA
CASDPGIANQPQHF
TGTGCCAGTGACCCCGGGATCGCTAATCAGCCCCAGCATTTT
>few|TRBV6-6|TRBJ2-1|NA
CASSPRQSYNEQFF
TGTGCCAGCAGTCCCCGACAGAGTTACAATGAGCAGTTCTTC
>NA|TRBV4-3|TRBJ1-4|NA
CASSQNQGRNEKLFF
TGCGCCAGCAGCCAAAATCAGGGAAGGAATGAAAAACTGTTTTTT
>few|TRBV12-3/TRBV12-4|TRBJ1-2|NA
CASSPGTDLGYGYTF
TGTGCCAGCAGTCCCGGGACGGACCTGGGGTATGGCTACACCTTC
>many|TRBV12-3/TRBV12-4|TRBJ1-1|NA
CASSPRTGARNTEAFF
TGTGCCAGCAGTCCCCGGACGGGAGCCAGGAACACTGAAGCTTTCTTT
>NA|TRBV12-3/TRBV12-4|TRBJ1-6|NA
CASSPGTSDNSPLHF
TGTGCCAGCAGTCCAGGGACATCGGATAATTCACCCCTCCACTTT
>few|TRBV7-9|TRBJ2-5|NA
CASSPSRRGRQETQYF
TGTGCCAGCAGCCCTAGTAGGCGGGGGCGCCAAGAGACCCAGTACTTC
>few|TRBV7-9|TRBJ2-3|NA
CASSLAAGTPSSPDTQYF
TGTGCCAGCAGCTTAGCCGCCGGGACCCCTTCTTCTCCAGATACGCAGTATTTT
>NA|TRBV7-9|TRBJ2-4|NA
CASSTEVAVGIQYF
TGTGCCAGCAGCACCGAGGTAGCGGTGGGCATTCAGTACTTC
>few|TRBV6-1|TRBJ2-3|NA
CASSEGEGRITDTQYF
TGTGCCAGCAGTGAGGGGGAAGGCAGGATCACAGATACGCAGTATTTT
>many|TRBV7-2|TRBJ1-2|TRBD1
CASSLRGTGNGYTF
TGTGCCAGCAGCTTACGGGGGACAGGGAACGGCTACACCTTC
>NA|TRBV5-1|TRBJ2-6|TRBD1
CASSLFKGTGGSGANVLTF
TGCGCCAGCAGCCTGTTTAAAGGGACAGGGGGCTCTGGGGCCAACGTCCTGACTTTC
>few|TRBV11-2|TRBJ1-1|NA
CASSFQSGGAFF
TGTGCCAGCAGCTTTCAATCGGGCGGAGCTTTCTTT
>many|TRBV7-8|TRBJ2-2|NA
CASSFVPGPNTGELFF
TGTGCCAGCAGCTTTGTTCCCGGGCCGAACACCGGGGAGCTGTTTTTT
>few|TRBV7-8|TRBJ1-1|NA
CASSLMGQAEAFF
TGTGCCAGCAGCTTAATGGGGCAGGCTGAAGCTTTCTTT
>NA|TRBV27|TRBJ2-5|NA
CASSLYISETQYF
TGTGCCAGCAGTTTGTATATTAGCGAGACCCAGTACTTC
>NA|TRBV28|TRBJ2-5|NA
CASSLVGLETQYF
TGTGCCAGCAGTTTAGTGGGACTAGAGACCCAGTACTTC
>many|TRBV7-6|TRBJ2-2|NA
CASSLAGSAGTGELFF
TGTGCCAGCAGCTTAGCAGGGAGTGCCGGCACCGGGGAGCTGTTTTTT
>many|TRBV11-2|TRBJ1-6|NA
CASSLVSGEWGSPLHF
TGTGCCAGCAGCTTAGTGTCCGGGGAGTGGGGTTCACCCCTCCACTTT
>few|TRBV12-3/TRBV12-4|TRBJ2-5|NA
CASSSDSQETQYF
TGTGCCAGCAGCTCCGACAGTCAAGAGACCCAGTACTTC
>few|TRBV2|TRBJ2-2|TRBD1
CASSGGQANTGELFF
TGTGCCAGCAGTGGTGGACAGGCGAACACCGGGGAGCTGTTTTTT